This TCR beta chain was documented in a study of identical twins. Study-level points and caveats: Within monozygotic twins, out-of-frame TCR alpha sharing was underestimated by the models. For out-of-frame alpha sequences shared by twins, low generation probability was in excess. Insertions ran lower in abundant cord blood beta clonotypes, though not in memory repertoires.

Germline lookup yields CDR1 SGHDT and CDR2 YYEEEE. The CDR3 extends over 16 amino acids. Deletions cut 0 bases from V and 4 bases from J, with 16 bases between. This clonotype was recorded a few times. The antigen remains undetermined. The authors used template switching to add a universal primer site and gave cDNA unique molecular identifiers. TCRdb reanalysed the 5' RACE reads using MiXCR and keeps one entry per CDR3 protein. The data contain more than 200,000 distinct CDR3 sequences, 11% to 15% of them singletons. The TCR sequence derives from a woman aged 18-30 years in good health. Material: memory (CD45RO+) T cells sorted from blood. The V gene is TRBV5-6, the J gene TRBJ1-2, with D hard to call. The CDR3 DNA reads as TGTGCCAGCAGCTTGGACCCCCGCTCACGGGGCTATGGCTACACCTTC. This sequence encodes CASSLDPRSRGYGYTF.